This T cell receptor beta chain was sequenced for a study of Ad26.COV2.S vaccination and SARS-CoV-2 variants. The sample's treatment: some 20 received Ad26.COV2.S at low or high dose, single or two shots; 5 received placebo; per-sample allocation not given. Specimens were obtained on day 63 following the first vaccine or placebo injection. General study results and limits: With respect to non-spike TCR breadth, vaccine and placebo recipients were similar. The breadth of spike-specific CD8+ and CD4+ T cell responses after vaccination was reportedly substantial.

Sequenced by immunoSEQ multiplex PCR; TCRdb stores in-frame clones only, minus some. The sample includes roughly 400,000 clones, over 80% of them seen just once. V was cut by 7 bases and J by 0 bases, with 8 bases left in between. Germline CDR1 SGHRS, CDR2 YFSETQ. The CDR3 totals 13 residues. On this clone: The antigen is undetermined.

The clonotype comes from a person between 18 and 59 years old who received the Ad26.COV2.S COVID-19 vaccine or a placebo. The chain joins TRBV5-1 to TRBJ2-1, with D perhaps TRBD2 (6 bases). Sample: peripheral blood, taken in a trial of Ad26.COV2.S vaccine versus placebo. The CDR3 reads CASRGSSYNEQFF. CDR3 bases: TGCGCCAGCCGGGGGAGCTCCTACAATGAGCAGTTCTTC.